This T cell receptor (beta chain) was sequenced for a study of shared clonotypes between healthy human individuals. Comments on this clone: Other DNA sequences from this sample encode an identical CDR3 as well.

The assay ran at deep level. Sequenced by immunoSEQ multiplex PCR; TCRdb stores in-frame clones only, minus some. Seen here are under 2,500,000 clones, about 94% observed once, and the top ten hold roughly 0.13%. Germline CDR1 reads SGHTA; CDR2 reads FQGNSA. The V and J ends lost 1 base and 3 bases respectively, with 10 bases between them. The CDR3 runs 15 residues. V is TRBV7-2 and J is TRBJ1-5; the D gene is possibly TRBD1 (5 bases). The origin of this receptor is a man younger than 35 in good health. Sequenced input: naive CD4+ T cells sorted from blood. Subset given: CD45RA+ positively selected. The CDR3 loop reads CASSLGDRNNQPQHF. The CDR3 nucleotides read TGTGCCAGCAGCTTAGGAGACAGAAACAATCAGCCCCAGCATTTT.